The 12 T cell receptor beta chains reported below all come from one sample, sequenced in a study of blood T cell repertoires in COVID-19. Method: immunoSEQ multiplex PCR; TCRdb's copy keeps in-frame clones and lacks some. The sample records over 75,000 clones, 85% to 95% being singletons. The source material was peripheral blood. These receptors were collected from a man in his sixties with acute or convalescent COVID-19.

J is TRBJ2-3 and V is TRBV10-1, with 7 bases aligning to TRBD1. There are 15 residues in the CDR3. The trim removed 3 bases at V and 2 bases at J, leaving 5 bases unmatched. Germline lookup yields CDR1 WNHNN and CDR2 SYGVQD (reference sequence). The CDR3 bases are TGCGCCAGCAGTGAAAGACAGGGTATCACAGATACGCAGTATTTT. Translated: CASSERQGITDTQYF.

The genes are TRBV27 and TRBJ2-2, with 10 nucleotides matching TRBD2. V was clipped by 3 bases and J by 1 base; unmatched bases: 2. This CDR3 spans 16 amino acids. In germline, CDR1 is MNHEY, CDR2 SMNVEV (reference sequence). Here the CDR3 reads CASSFLAGGNTGELFF. CDR3 nucleotides: TGTGCCAGCAGTTTCTTAGCGGGAGGGAACACCGGGGAGCTGTTTTTT.

This chain connects TRBV11-3 to TRBJ2-3; 9 bases line up with TRBD1. J lost 1 base, V lost 5 bases, and 1 base had no gene match. This CDR3 has 14 residues. Germline V CDR1 and CDR2: SGHNT, YENEEA. DNA for the CDR3: TGTGCCAGCAGCCGGACAGGGGGCACAGATACGCAGTATTTT. This codes for CASSRTGGTDTQYF.

The V call is TRBV9, the J call TRBJ2-2; 8 nucleotides align to TRBD2. This CDR3 contains 15 residues. V dropped 0 bases and J dropped 6; count of bases not matched to a gene: 4. The germline V gene encodes CDR1 SGDLS and CDR2 YYNGEE. The DNA of the CDR3 is TGTGCCAGCAGCGTAGAGGGACTAGATCCCGGGGAGCTGTTTTTT. Its translation: CASSVEGLDPGELFF.

V usage is TRBV7-3 and J usage is TRBJ1-1; D not certain. CDR3 length: 13 residues. Germline V gives CDR1 SGHTA, CDR2 FQGTGA. V was pared by 2 bases and J by 4 bases, with 8 bases between. In nucleotides, the CDR3 is TGTGCCAGCAGCTTATATTTCAGCACTGAAGCTTTCTTT. Translation gives CASSLYFSTEAFF.

The V and J genes are TRBV28 and TRBJ2-7, with TRBD1 identical over 9 bases. The CDR3 is made up of 15 amino acids. V dropped 7 bases and J dropped 4; count of bases not matched to a gene: 11. The V gene's germline CDR1 is MDHEN and CDR2 SYDVKM. The CDR3 here is CASTPSGTGLYEQYF. The CDR3 coding sequence is TGTGCCAGCACGCCGTCCGGGACAGGGTTATACGAGCAGTACTTC.

The J gene is TRBJ1-5, the V gene TRBV27; D gene uncertain. The CDR3 consists of 14 residues. The V gene lost 4 bases and the J gene lost 6 bases, with 13 bases spanning the gap. Germline V gene data show CDR1 as MNHEY and CDR2 as SMNVEV (reference sequence). CDR3 region: CASSSDESGQPQHF. DNA for the CDR3: TGTGCCAGCAGTTCCGACGAGTCGGGTCAGCCCCAGCATTTT.

V usage is TRBV19 and J usage is TRBJ2-3, with 8 bases that match TRBD1. The V and J ends lost 3 bases and 3 bases, in that order; junction bases with no gene match: 5. The germline CDR1 and CDR2 sequences are LNHDA and SQIVND (reference sequence). This CDR3 has 15 residues. CDR3 residues: CASSMRQGMTDTQYF. The DNA of the CDR3 is TGTGCCAGTAGTATGCGACAGGGGATGACAGATACGCAGTATTTT.

This chain links TRBV19 with TRBJ2-5; no firm D call. Deletions cut 2 bases from V and 2 bases from J, with 3 bases between. Germline CDR1 is LNHDA and CDR2 is SQIVND (reference sequence). This CDR3 spans 12 amino acids. The CDR3 is CASSISQETQYF. CDR3 sequence (DNA): TGTGCCAGTAGTATATCGCAAGAGACCCAGTACTTC.

This chain connects TRBV18 to TRBJ2-5, with 7 bases aligning to TRBD1. The CDR3 runs 15 residues. The trim removed 0 bases at V and 4 bases at J, leaving 5 bases unmatched. In germline, CDR1 is KGHSH, CDR2 LQKENI. In nucleotides, the CDR3 is TGTGCCAGCTCACCACCCGAGGGGGCGAGAGAGACCCAGTACTTC. This sequence encodes CASSPPEGARETQYF.

J is TRBJ2-1 and V is TRBV28; TRBD2 agrees at 13 bases. CDR3 length: 17 residues. The J segment lost 9 bases and the V segment lost 5 bases, leaving 13 bases of the junction unmatched. The germline V gene has CDR1 MDHEN and CDR2 SYDVKM. The DNA for the CDR3 is TGTGCCAGCAGTACCTACAGGACTAGCGGGAGTGCTAGTGAGCAGTTCTTC. Amino acid sequence: CASSTYRTSGSASEQFF.

V and J are TRBV4-1 and TRBJ2-3, with D possibly TRBD2 on 5 matching bases. This CDR3 is built from 15 residues. Germline V gene data show CDR1 as MGHRA and CDR2 as YSYEKL. The ends were cut back, 3 bases at V and 2 bases at J, with 12 bases in the middle. CDR3 in amino acids: CASSQPSGSTDTQYF. The CDR3 nucleotides are TGCGCCAGCAGCCAGCCGAGCGGCTCCACAGATACGCAGTATTTT.